These 26 T cell receptor beta chains were sequenced from one sample in a study of blood T cells in healthy people across ages. For the second PCR, which ran for roughly 7 to 11 cycles, a sample-barcoded 5' primer and a J-beta primer mix were used. Via MiXCR, TCRdb re-called the 5' RACE reads, giving one row per CDR3 protein. The data hold about 1.5 million distinct CDR3 sequences, with 35% to 45% observed a single time. Sequencing input: blood. The source is a woman aged 18-35 years in good health.

This clonotype has just a few counts. The chain employs TRBV29-1 and TRBJ1-1; tentative D call: TRBD1 (6 bases). Per the germline V gene, CDR1 is SQVTM and CDR2 is ANQGSEA. The CDR3 runs 14 residues. Trimming shortened V by 3 bases and J by 5 bases, and 16 bases separated the two germline ends. CDR3 sequence: CSVDVRKGGTEAFF. The CDR3 DNA is TGCAGCGTTGATGTCCGCAAGGGGGGTACTGAAGCTTTCTTT.

The genes are TRBV6-6 and TRBJ1-2; possible D gene TRBD1, 6 bases. The germline V gene encodes CDR1 MNHNY and CDR2 SVGAGI (reference sequence). Trimming took 6 bases from V and 4 from J, leaving 15 bases between them. This CDR3 region has 14 residues. CDR3 amino acids: CASSPNREAYGYTF. Written as DNA, the CDR3 is TGTGCCAGCAGCCCGAACAGGGAGGCCTATGGCTACACCTTC.

The chain joins TRBV4-3 to TRBJ2-5; weak D call: TRBD2 (5 bases). The germline V gene has CDR1 LGHNA and CDR2 YSLEER. The CDR3 is 17 residues long. Trimming cost V 0 bases and J 11 bases, with 25 bases left between them. As DNA, the CDR3 is TGCGCCAGCAGCCAAGAACGCGGGCTCCTTACATACAATGAGCAGTACTTC. Translation gives CASSQERGLLTYNEQYF.

This clonotype has ten or more counts. The V call is TRBV9, the J call TRBJ2-3; D uncertain. Germline values: CDR1 SGDLS, CDR2 YYNGEE. V was clipped by 4 bases and J by 6 bases, with 21 bases between them. The CDR3 loop spans 16 amino acids. CDR3 residues: CASSSSTQLRLDTQYF. For the CDR3, the DNA is TGTGCCAGCAGCTCGTCGACTCAGCTCCGCTTGGATACGCAGTATTTT. Supplemented by reference TRBV9 and TRBJ2-3, the full variable domain reads DSGVTQTPKHLITATGQRVTLRCSPRSGDLSVYWYQQSLDQGLQFLIQYYNGEERAKGNILERFSAQQFPDLHSELNLSSLELGDSALYFCASSSSTQLRLDTQYFGPGTRLTVL.

This clonotype occurred a few times. V is TRBV4-1 and J is TRBJ2-1; TRBD2 aligns across 9 bases. The junction had 4 bases not matched to a gene; V was cut back by 1 base and J by 0 bases. Germline V lookup: CDR1 MGHRA, CDR2 YSYEKL. The CDR3 has 17 residues. The CDR3 DNA reads as TGCGCCAGCAGCCAAGTACTAGCGGGCATCTCCTACAATGAGCAGTTCTTC. Translated, it gives CASSQVLAGISYNEQFF.

This clonotype was seen more than once but under ten times. V is TRBV15 and J is TRBJ2-1; 8 nucleotides align to TRBD1. The CDR3 extends over 16 amino acids. The V segment lost 1 base and the J segment 5 bases; nucleotides outside the gene matches: 7. Germline loops: CDR1 LNHNV, CDR2 YYDKDF (reference sequence). CDR3 DNA sequence: TGTGCCACCAGCAGAGGGACAGGGTTGGATAACAATGAGCAGTTCTTC. Residues: CATSRGTGLDNNEQFF.

This rearrangement joins TRBV15 to TRBJ2-1, with TRBD2 as a possible D gene (5 bases). The V gene's germline CDR1 is LNHNV and CDR2 YYDKDF (reference sequence). The CDR3 is 15 residues long. V lost 1 base and J 1 base, leaving 8 bases between the germline ends. The CDR3 coding sequence is TGTGCCACCAGCAGAGCCCGGGATTCCTACAATGAGCAGTTCTTC. Translated, it gives CATSRARDSYNEQFF.

This clonotype was seen a handful of times. The gene calls are TRBV5-1 and TRBJ2-5; TRBD2 is a possible D gene (5 bases). The germline CDR1 and CDR2 sequences are SGHRS and YFSETQ. The CDR3 sequence is 16 residues long. V lost 1 base and J lost 5, with 18 bases in between. The chain's CDR3 is CASSLMGQAQRETQYF. The CDR3 DNA sequence: TGCGCCAGCAGCTTGATGGGTCAGGCGCAGCGGGAGACCCAGTACTTC.

The chain uses TRBV7-9 and TRBJ2-1; tentatively, D is TRBD1 (5 bases). Trimming took off 5 bases at V and 7 bases at J, with 12 bases between the two ends. The CDR3 length is 13 residues. The germline gives CDR1 SEHNR, CDR2 FQNEAQ (reference sequence). DNA for the CDR3: TGTGCCAGCAGCAATTCCAGGGTTAATGAGCAGTTCTTC. Translation gives CASSNSRVNEQFF. Combining the CDR3 with reference TRBV7-9 and TRBJ2-1 gives the whole variable domain DTGVSQNPRHKITKRGQNVTFRCDPISEHNRLYWYRQTLGQGPEFLTYFQNEAQLEKSRLLSDRFSAERPKGSFSTLEIQRTEQGDSAMYLCASSNSRVNEQFFGPGTRLTVL.

This clonotype was detected a few times. This chain links TRBV7-9 with TRBJ2-7; D might be TRBD1 (6 bases). The V end lost 6 bases, the J end lost 4 bases, and 16 bases lay between the germline ends. In germline, CDR1 is SEHNR, CDR2 FQNEAQ (reference sequence). The CDR3 has 14 residues. CDR3 DNA: TGTGCCAGCAGTCCAGGGGCAGGGATGTACGAGCAGTACTTC. Protein product: CASSPGAGMYEQYF.

This clonotype was counted only a few times. V usage is TRBV9 and J usage is TRBJ2-3; TRBD2 matches at 12 bases. V shed 3 bases, J shed 4 bases, and the junction held 3 bases outside the gene matches. CDR3 length: 15 residues. CDR1 and CDR2 from the germline V gene are SGDLS and YYNGEE. CDR3 residues: CASSGRTSGADTQYF. The CDR3 nucleotides are TGTGCCAGCAGCGGCAGGACTAGCGGGGCAGATACGCAGTATTTT.

The chain couples TRBV4-3 to TRBJ2-1; 9 nucleotides line up with TRBD1. V lost 3 bases to trimming and J lost 5 bases; unmatched junction nucleotides: 5. Germline V gene data show CDR1 as LGHNA and CDR2 as YSLEER. There are 15 residues in the CDR3. The CDR3 reads CASSQTGGINNEQFF. The CDR3 DNA follows: TGCGCCAGCAGCCAGACAGGGGGAATAAACAATGAGCAGTTCTTC.

This clonotype has ten or more counts. The chain uses TRBV20-1 and TRBJ1-1, with TRBD1 as a possible D gene (6 bases). In germline, CDR1 is DFQATT, CDR2 SNEGSKA (reference sequence). The CDR3 extends over 13 amino acids. With 0 bases removed from V and 1 base from J, the gap between germline ends came to 6 bases. The CDR3: CSARDRGNTEAFF. The CDR3 DNA is TGCAGTGCTAGAGACAGGGGGAACACTGAAGCTTTCTTT.

To note about this clonotype: Just one base apart from a much larger clone, this may be a read error. This chain links TRBV6-5 with TRBJ1-2; D is possibly TRBD1 (6 bases). The CDR3 runs 13 residues. The germline V gene has CDR1 MNHEY and CDR2 SVGAGI. V gave up 6 bases and J gave up 9 bases, with 17 bases separating them. CDR3 region: CASSLTGAYSYTF. CDR3 DNA sequence: TGTGCCAGCAGCCTGACGGGGGCGTATAGCTACACCTTC.

This CDR3 reads CASIPTGDQPQHF. For the CDR3, the DNA is TGTGCCAGCATCCCCACAGGGGATCAGCCCCAGCATTTT. V and J are TRBV12-3 or TRBV12-4 and TRBJ1-5, with TRBD1 identical over 7 bases. The V and J ends lost 7 bases and 5 bases, in that order; junction bases with no gene match: 5. The CDR3 runs 13 residues.

V usage is TRBV5-1 and J usage is TRBJ2-1; the D is unclear. Germline values: CDR1 SGHRS, CDR2 YFSETQ. This CDR3 is built from 14 residues. Trimming shortened V by 1 base and J by 1 base, and 6 bases separated the two germline ends. The CDR3 loop reads CASSLFFSYNEQFF. The DNA for the CDR3 is TGCGCCAGCAGCTTGTTCTTTTCCTACAATGAGCAGTTCTTC.

This clonotype was seen once. The genes are TRBV7-3 and TRBJ2-3, with 7 bases identical to TRBD1. The V gene's germline CDR1 is SGHTA and CDR2 FQGTGA. V was clipped by 1 base and J by 3 bases; unmatched bases: 4. The CDR3 is made up of 15 amino acids. The CDR3 region has the DNA TGTGCCAGCAGCTTAAGAGTCAGGGGGACAGATACGCAGTATTTT. It specifies CASSLRVRGTDTQYF.

The V and J genes are TRBV20-1 and TRBJ2-2, with D perhaps TRBD1 (6 bases). Trimming stripped 2 bases from V and 2 bases from J, with 9 bases between. The V gene's germline CDR1 is DFQATT and CDR2 SNEGSKA (reference sequence). CDR3 length equals 14 residues. The CDR3 nucleotides are TGCAGTGCTAGACTACAGGGCAACACCGGGGAGCTGTTTTTT. Translating gives CSARLQGNTGELFF.

J is TRBJ2-3 and V is TRBV20-1, with TRBD1 matching over 7 bases. This CDR3 has 16 residues. V shed 6 bases, J shed 0 bases, and the junction held 12 bases outside the gene matches. The germline CDR1 and CDR2 sequences are DFQATT and SNEGSKA (reference sequence). In DNA, the CDR3 is TGCAGTGCACAAGACAGGGTTACTTCTAGCACAGATACGCAGTATTTT. It specifies CSAQDRVTSSTDTQYF.

The table lists this clonotype with a few counts. The CDR3 coding sequence is TGTGCCACCAGTGATACAGAAAACACCGGGGAGCTGTTTTTT. Its translation: CATSDTENTGELFF. The gene calls are TRBV24-1 and TRBJ2-2; D unresolved. Germline V gives CDR1 KGHDR, CDR2 SFDVKD. The CDR3 length is 14 residues. V lost 3 bases and J lost 2, with 6 bases in between.

This clonotype was seen a few times. The J gene is TRBJ2-1, the V gene TRBV7-9; 9 bases map to TRBD2. Germline V gene sequence: CDR1 SEHNR, CDR2 FQNEAQ (reference sequence). The CDR3 loop spans 14 amino acids. Trimming at V came to 4 bases and at J to 5 bases, leaving 3 bases not matched to a gene. CDR3 sequence reads: CASSSRTSDNEQFF. The CDR3 nucleotides are TGTGCCAGCAGCTCCCGGACTAGCGACAATGAGCAGTTCTTC.

A few counts support this clonotype. The CDR3 reads CASSWRGGLAGELFF. CDR3 nucleotides: TGTGCCAGCAGTTGGCGGGGGGGACTCGCCGGGGAGCTGTTTTTT. The rearrangement links TRBV28 to TRBJ2-2, with 9 bases aligning to TRBD2. V lost 4 bases to trimming and J lost 6 bases; unmatched junction nucleotides: 6. The CDR3 consists of 15 residues. Germline V CDR1 and CDR2: MDHEN, SYDVKM.

J is TRBJ2-7 and V is TRBV13; 9 bases fit TRBD1. The CDR3 is 15 amino acids. The ends lost 5 bases at V and 1 base at J; junction bases unmatched: 6. CDR1 is PRHDT and CDR2 is FYEKMQ in the germline V gene (reference sequence). CDR3 nucleotides: TGTGCCAGCAGCCCCCGGACAGGGGTTTCCTACGAGCAGTACTTC. The encoded protein is CASSPRTGVSYEQYF. Combining the CDR3 with reference TRBV13 and TRBJ2-7 gives the whole variable domain AAGVIQSPRHLIKEKRETATLKCYPIPRHDTVYWYQQGPGQDPQFLISFYEKMQSDKGSIPDRFSAQQFSDYHSELNMSSLELGDSALYFCASSPRTGVSYEQYFGPGTRLTVT.

The V gene is TRBV6-4, the J gene TRBJ1-1, with D possibly matching TRBD1 (6 bases). The length of the CDR3 is 14 residues. Trimming removed 3 bases from V and 1 base from J, with 9 bases in between. From germline, CDR1 is MRHNA and CDR2 SNTAGT. CDR3 DNA sequence: TGTGCCAGCAGTGATTCGGACAGGAACACTGAAGCTTTCTTT. It encodes CASSDSDRNTEAFF.

This clonotype was detected only a few times. One end of the junction varies from germline; a read error may be responsible. This rearrangement joins TRBV29-1 to TRBJ2-3; no clear D gene. The CDR3 extends over 14 amino acids. In germline, CDR1 is SQVTM, CDR2 ANQGSEA. The CDR3 coding sequence is TGCAACGTTGTCCCATACCTTAGCACAGATACGCAGTATTTT. This gives the protein CNVVPYLSTDTQYF.

The chain has TRBV4-1 and TRBJ2-2; 10 bases agree with TRBD1. The germline gives CDR1 MGHRA, CDR2 YSYEKL. With V trimmed by 4 bases and J by 7 bases, 9 bases remained unmatched. This CDR3 is built from 16 residues. The CDR3 nucleotides read TGCGCCAGCAGCCTGAGAGGGACAGGGGCGCGCGGGGAGCTGTTTTTT. Its protein is CASSLRGTGARGELFF.